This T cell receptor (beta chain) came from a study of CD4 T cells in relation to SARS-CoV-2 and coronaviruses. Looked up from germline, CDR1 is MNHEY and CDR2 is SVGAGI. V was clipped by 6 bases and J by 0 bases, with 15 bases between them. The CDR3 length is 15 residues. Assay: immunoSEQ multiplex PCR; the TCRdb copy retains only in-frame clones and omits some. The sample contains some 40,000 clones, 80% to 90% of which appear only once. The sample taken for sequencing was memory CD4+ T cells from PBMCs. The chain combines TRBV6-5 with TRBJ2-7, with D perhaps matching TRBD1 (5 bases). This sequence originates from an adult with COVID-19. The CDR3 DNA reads TGTGCCAGCAGCAGATGGACATCTTTCTCCTACGAGCAGTACTTC. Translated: CASSRWTSFSYEQYF.